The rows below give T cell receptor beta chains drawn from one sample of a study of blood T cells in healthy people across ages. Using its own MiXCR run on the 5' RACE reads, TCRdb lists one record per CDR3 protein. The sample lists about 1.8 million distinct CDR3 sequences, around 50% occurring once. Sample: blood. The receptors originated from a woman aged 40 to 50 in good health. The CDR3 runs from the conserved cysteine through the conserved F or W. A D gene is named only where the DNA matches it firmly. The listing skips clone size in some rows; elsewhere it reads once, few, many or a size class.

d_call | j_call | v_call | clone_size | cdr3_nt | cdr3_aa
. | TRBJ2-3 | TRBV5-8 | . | TGTGCCAGCAGCTTGGACTGGGGGGAGACAGATACGCAGTATTTT | CASSLDWGETDTQYF
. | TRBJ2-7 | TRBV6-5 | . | TGTGCCAGCAGGTGTGGCAGACAGGACCTGGCGTACTTC | CASRCGRQDLAYF
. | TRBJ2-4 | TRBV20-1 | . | TGCAGAGCTAACCCGGACTCTCGGTACTTC | CRANPDSRYF
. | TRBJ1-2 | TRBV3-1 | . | TGTGCCAGCAGCCAAGGGGGACGGAACTATGGCTACACCTTC | CASSQGGRNYGYTF
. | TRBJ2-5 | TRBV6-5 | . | TGTGCCAGCAGGCGCAGCGGCCGGGAGACCCAGTACTTC | CASRRSGRETQYF
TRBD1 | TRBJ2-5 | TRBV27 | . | TGTGCCGGCAGTTTAATGAGGGGGCATGAGACCCAGTACTTC | CAGSLMRGHETQYF
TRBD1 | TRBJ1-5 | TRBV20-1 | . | TGCAGTGCTAGACTACCGGGACAGGGACGCAATCTTGGCGGTCAGCCCCAGCATTTT | CSARLPGQGRNLGGQPQHF
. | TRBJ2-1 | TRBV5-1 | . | TGCGCCAGCAGCCCTAGGAACAACAATGAGCAGTTCTTC | CASSPRNNNEQFF
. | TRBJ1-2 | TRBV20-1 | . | TGCAGTGCTAGAGTGGGGCCCGGTAACTATGGCTACACCTTC | CSARVGPGNYGYTF
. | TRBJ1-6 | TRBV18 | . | TGTGCCAGCTCACCATTGGATGGCATTGGTCATTCACCCCTCCACTTT | CASSPLDGIGHSPLHF
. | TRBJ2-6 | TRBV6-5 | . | TGTGCAGGGGGGACTGGGGCCAACGTCCTGACTTTC | CAGGTGANVLTF
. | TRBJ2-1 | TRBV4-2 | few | TGTGCCAGCAGCCAAGATCGTCAGGACAATGAGCAGTTCTTC | CASSQDRQDNEQFF
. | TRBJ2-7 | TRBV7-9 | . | TGTGCCAGCAGCTTAGCGACCGACCGCTACGAGCAGTACTTC | CASSLATDRYEQYF
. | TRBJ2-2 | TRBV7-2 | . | TGTGCCAGCAGCTTTGACGCGCCTGGGGAGCTGTTTTTT | CASSFDAPGELFF
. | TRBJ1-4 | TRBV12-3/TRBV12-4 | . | TGTGCCAGCAGAACAGGATCCACTAATGAAAAACTGTTTTTT | CASRTGSTNEKLFF
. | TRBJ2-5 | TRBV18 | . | TGTGCCAGCTCATCAACCGGGACGGGGATTCAAGAGACCCAGTACTTC | CASSSTGTGIQETQYF
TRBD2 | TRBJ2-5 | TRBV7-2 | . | TGTGCCAGCTTCCCCGGGAGGCCAGGACAAGAGACCCAGTACTTC | CASFPGRPGQETQYF
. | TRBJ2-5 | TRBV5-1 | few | TGCGCCAGCAGCCTGGAGGAGGGGGGTCGGCAAGAGACCCAGTACTTC | CASSLEEGGRQETQYF
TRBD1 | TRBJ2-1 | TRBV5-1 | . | TGCGCCAGCAGACCTGGACAGGGAGGACCCTACAATGAGCAGTTCTTC | CASRPGQGGPYNEQFF
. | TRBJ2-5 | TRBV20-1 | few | TGCAGTGCTAGAACCGGGGTGGAGACCCAGTACTTC | CSARTGVETQYF
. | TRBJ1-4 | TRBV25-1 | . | TGTGCCAGCAGTGGCACTGGGAGCGGAAAACTGTTTTTT | CASSGTGSGKLFF
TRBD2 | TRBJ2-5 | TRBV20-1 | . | TGCAGTGCTAGAAATAGCGGGGGTGAGACCCAGTACTTC | CSARNSGGETQYF
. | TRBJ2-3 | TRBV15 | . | TGTGCCACCAGCAGAGAGGACTCATCAGATACGCAGTATTTT | CATSREDSSDTQYF
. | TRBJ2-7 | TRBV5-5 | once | TGTGCCAGCAGCTCCAACTCCCCCTGGACAGTTAGCTCCTACGAGCAGTACTTC | CASSSNSPWTVSSYEQYF
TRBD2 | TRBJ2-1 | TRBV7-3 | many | TGTGCCAGCAGCTTACGCGGGGGGGCTTACAATGAGCAGTTCTTC | CASSLRGGAYNEQFF
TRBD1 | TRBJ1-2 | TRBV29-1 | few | TGCAGCGTTGAAGTCCCGGGACAGGGGGCGGACTATGGCTACACCTTC | CSVEVPGQGADYGYTF
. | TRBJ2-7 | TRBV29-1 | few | TGCAGCGTCCTCAGTGACTGGAGAGGCTACGAGCAGTACTTC | CSVLSDWRGYEQYF
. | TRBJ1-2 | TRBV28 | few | TGTGCCAGCAGTTTTGCGGCCAACTATGGCTACACCTTC | CASSFAANYGYTF
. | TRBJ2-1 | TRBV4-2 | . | TGTGCCAGCAACCATACGCCGGGGGGCCTCACCTACAATGAGCAGTTCTTC | CASNHTPGGLTYNEQFF
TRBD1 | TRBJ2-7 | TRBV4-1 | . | TGCGCCAGCAGCCAACAGGGACAGAATAACTACGAGCAGTACTTC | CASSQQGQNNYEQYF
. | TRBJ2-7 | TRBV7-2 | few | TGTGCCAGCAGCGTCGGCCAATACGAGCAGTACTTC | CASSVGQYEQYF
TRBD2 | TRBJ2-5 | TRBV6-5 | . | TGTGCCAGCAGTTACTCACCGGGGGGGCTAGAGACCCAGTACTTC | CASSYSPGGLETQYF
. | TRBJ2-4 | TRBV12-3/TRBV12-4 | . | TGTGCCAGCACCTTGGACGGGGACGGCATTCAGTACTTC | CASTLDGDGIQYF
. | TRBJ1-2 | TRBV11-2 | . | TGTGCTACTAGGCCGACGAGTGGCTACACCTTC | CATRPTSGYTF
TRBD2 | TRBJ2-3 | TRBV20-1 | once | TGCAGTGCTAGATCTAGCGGGGGGGCATATACGCAGTATTTT | CSARSSGGAYTQYF
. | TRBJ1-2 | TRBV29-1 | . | TGCAGCGTTGAAGGAACTCGGGACGGCTACACCTTC | CSVEGTRDGYTF
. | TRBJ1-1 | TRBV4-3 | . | TGCGCCAGCAGCCAAGATCGTGGGGAAGGGAACACTGAAGCTTTCTTT | CASSQDRGEGNTEAFF
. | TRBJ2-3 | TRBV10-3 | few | TGTGCCCTACGGGGAGCCGTGGATACGCAGTATTTT | CALRGAVDTQYF
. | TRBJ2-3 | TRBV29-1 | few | TGCAGCGGGGGGTCCCAAATCGGGGGAACAGATACGCAGTATTTT | CSGGSQIGGTDTQYF
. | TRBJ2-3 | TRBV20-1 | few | TGCAGTGCTAGGCCAAATTCAGATACGCAGTATTTT | CSARPNSDTQYF
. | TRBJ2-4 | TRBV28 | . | TGTGCCAGCAGTTTCTCGGTAGGGGACATAGCCAAAAACATTCAGTACTTC | CASSFSVGDIAKNIQYF
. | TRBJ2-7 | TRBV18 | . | TGTGCCAGCTCACCACGGAGCTCCTACAATGAGCAGTACTTC | CASSPRSSYNEQYF
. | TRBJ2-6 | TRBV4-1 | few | TGCGCCAGCAGCCAAGATTTTGCAGGGAGCTCTGGGGCCAACGTCCTGACTTTC | CASSQDFAGSSGANVLTF
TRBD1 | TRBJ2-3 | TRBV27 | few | TGTGCCAGCAGAGTCCGCCGGGACAGGTCCACAGATACGCAGTATTTT | CASRVRRDRSTDTQYF
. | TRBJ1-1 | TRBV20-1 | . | TGCAGTGCTCGACCGGACGACACTGAAGCTTTCTTT | CSARPDDTEAFF
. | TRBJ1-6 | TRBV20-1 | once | TGCAGTGCTAGAGATACGGGCAGGGGCGGGTCACCCCTCCACTTT | CSARDTGRGGSPLHF
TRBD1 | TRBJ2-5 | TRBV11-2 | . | TGTGCCAGCAGCTTGAGACTTTACCGGAGGACAGGGATCATGTACCAAGAGACCCAGTACTTC | CASSLRLYRRTGIMYQETQYF
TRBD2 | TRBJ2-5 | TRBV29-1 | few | TGCAGCGTCGAAGCGGGGGGCCACCGATACCAAGAGACCCAGTACTTC | CSVEAGGHRYQETQYF
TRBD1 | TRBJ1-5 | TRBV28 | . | TGTGCCAGCAGTAGTGTCCTTGGAGGGGGCAGCAATCAGCCCCAGCATTTT | CASSSVLGGGSNQPQHF
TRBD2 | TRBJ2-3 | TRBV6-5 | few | TGTGCCAGCCGCTCGATCGGCGGGAGGGGTACGCAGTATTTT | CASRSIGGRGTQYF
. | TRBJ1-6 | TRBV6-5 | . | TGTGCCAGCAGTCGAGGGAATTGGAATTCACCCCTCCACTTT | CASSRGNWNSPLHF
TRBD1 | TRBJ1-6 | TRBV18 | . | TGTGCCAGCTCACCTCCGGGACAGGGACTCTTACCCCTCCACTTT | CASSPPGQGLLPLHF
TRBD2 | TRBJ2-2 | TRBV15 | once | TGTGCCACCAGCCCGGGACTAGCGGGTTACACCGGGGAGCTGTTTTTT | CATSPGLAGYTGELFF
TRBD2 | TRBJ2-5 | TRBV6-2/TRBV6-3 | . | TGTGCCAGCACCCTGGGACTAGCGGCCCAAGAGACCCAGTACTTC | CASTLGLAAQETQYF
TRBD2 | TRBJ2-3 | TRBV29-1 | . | TGCAGCGTTGACCTACTAGCGGGAGTAACAGATACGCAGTATTTT | CSVDLLAGVTDTQYF
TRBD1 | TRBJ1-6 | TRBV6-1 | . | TGTGCCAGCAGCAAGGACAGGGTCAATTCACCCCTCCACTTT | CASSKDRVNSPLHF
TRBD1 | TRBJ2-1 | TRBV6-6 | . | TGCGCCAGCAGCCCCCGGAGCAGGGGGCACAATGAGCGGTTCTTC | CASSPRSRGHNERFF